Listed here is a single TCR beta chain. This clonotype has just a few counts. Its antigen is unknown. No per-base quality is available; no much larger clone lies one base away. These data belong to a study of blood T cells in healthy people across ages (dated by TCRdb to between 2015 and 2016). General notes on the study: In model experiments, template switching captured about one uniquely barcoded TCR beta cDNA molecule for every two T cells. Donors were grouped into four age groups: young (average approximately 16 years), middle-aged (39), aged (around 66) and long-lived (about 89). To avoid experimental bias, donors of different ages were randomly spread across the sequencing lanes. For two donors (one aged 18 to 30 and one aged 80 or older), the study analyzed two additional independent replicas of 1 million unique cDNA reads from the same blood draw. To track age-related changes in TCR beta repertoire diversity, the study relied on deep sequencing normalized with unique cDNA molecular identifiers.

What the authors observed across the whole study: Conclusive comparison of naive and antigen-experienced compartments was prevented by the profiling of bulk unsorted PBMCs. Total diversity estimates from one million sequenced T cells were considered lower bounds and underestimates. Donor CMV infection status was unknown, potentially confounding age-related changes in expanded clonotypes. Observed TCR beta diversity correlated strongly with the percentage of naive T cells measured by flow cytometry. Observed TCR beta diversity per million T cells fell roughly linearly with age, and a significant reduction was already apparent by age about 36. Compared with the aged group, the long-lived group had more naive CD4+ T cells, fewer expanded clones and increased TCR diversity, suggesting age selection.

Library prep was done by 5' RACE. Sequencing took place on an Illumina HiSeq 2500. A second roughly 6 to 12 cycle PCR used a sample-barcoded 5' primer and a J-beta primer mix. Each TCR beta cDNA molecule received a unique molecular identifier from a template-switch 5' adaptor carrying 12 random nucleotides. Each sample yielded at least 2.5 million CDR3-containing paired-end reads. All of the RNA was converted into first-strand cDNA using the Mint cDNA synthesis kit, with a TRBC-specific oligonucleotide serving as the primer. Following uracil-DNA glycosylase treatment, a first 18-cycle PCR with universal primers M1SS and BC2_uni_R was performed on all cDNA. The paper's processing steps were these. Normalization of each sample was performed by random selection of 1 million high-quality reads, each carrying a distinct molecular identifier. Instead of being binned into consensus sequences, reads that shared molecular identifiers were thrown out. MiTCR, run with a Q25 quality threshold and the strictest error-elimination algorithm, handled CDR3 identification, clonotype clustering and error correction. A nonparametric unseen species model with Euler transformation was used to estimate lower-bound total TCR beta diversity. The public reads were quality trimmed at Q25 with fastp and then assembled into clones with MiXCR by TCRdb, keeping productive beta chains. Here each entry gathers all rows of one CDR3 protein and keeps the most common genes and DNA. These V and J calls derive from TCRdb rather than the authors' analysis. Within this sample are approximately 1.5 million distinct CDR3 sequences, with about 31% of them counted one time only. Of the sample, approximately 10% is held by the ten largest clones.

Donors were 30 to 45 systemically healthy Caucasian individuals from Russia aged roughly 6 to 90 years. Each donor gave about 11 milliliters of peripheral blood, drawn into EDTA-treated Vacutainer tubes. PBMCs were isolated by Ficoll-Paque density-gradient centrifugation, with at least 7 million obtained per sample. Total RNA, at least 5.5 micrograms per sample, was extracted from PBMCs with Trizol reagent. The percentages of naive CD45RAhigh/CD27high T cells were determined by flow cytometry on a PBMC aliquot from every donor. CDR1 and CDR2 are read off the germline V gene as SQVTM and ANQGSEA. V is shortened by 4 bases, J by 10 bases, and the region joining them spans 25 bases. Taken from cysteine to phenylalanine, the CDR3 has 15 residues. Solely the CDR3 DNA is kept, with 45 bases framed from the first base.

The sequence links TRBV29-1 to TRBJ1-1; the D segment could be TRBD1, given 6 matching bases. The source material was blood. The sequence was collected from a woman between 25 and 40 years old in good health. The CDR3 has the sequence CSVGLNIGRGGGAFF. The sequence in DNA is TGCAGCGTTGGACTCAACATTGGAAGGGGGGGAGGAGCTTTCTTT.